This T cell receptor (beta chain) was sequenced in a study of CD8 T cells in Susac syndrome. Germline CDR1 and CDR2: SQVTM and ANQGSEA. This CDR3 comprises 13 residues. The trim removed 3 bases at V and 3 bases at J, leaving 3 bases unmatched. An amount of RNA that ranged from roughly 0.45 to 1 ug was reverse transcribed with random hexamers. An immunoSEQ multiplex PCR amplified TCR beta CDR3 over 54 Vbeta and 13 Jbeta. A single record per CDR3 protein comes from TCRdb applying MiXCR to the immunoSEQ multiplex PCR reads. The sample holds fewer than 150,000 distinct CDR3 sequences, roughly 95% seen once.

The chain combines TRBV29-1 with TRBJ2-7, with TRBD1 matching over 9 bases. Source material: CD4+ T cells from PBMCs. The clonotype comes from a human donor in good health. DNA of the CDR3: TGCAGCGTTGAGTGGACAGGGGACTACGAGCAGTACTTC. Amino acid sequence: CSVEWTGDYEQYF.